The rows below give T cell receptor beta chains drawn from one sample of a study of T cells in Graves' hyperthyroidism and ophthalmopathy. TCRdb re-called the multiplex PCR reads through MiXCR, storing one row per CDR3 protein. The profile covers 530,000 or so distinct CDR3 sequences, with around 22% appearing a single time and over 9% taken by the ten largest. Source material: blood. The receptors were gathered from a woman in her twenties or thirties with Graves' ophthalmopathy. The CDR3 runs from the conserved cysteine through the conserved F or W. Rows give clone size only sometimes, using once, few, many, or a class for an expanded clone.

j_call | clone_size | v_call | cdr3_aa
TRBJ1-2 | many | TRBV6-2/TRBV6-3 | CASTTNYGYTF
TRBJ2-5 | . | TRBV28 | CASSAQGARETQYF
TRBJ2-5 | . | TRBV27 | CASSSWNQETQYF
TRBJ1-6 | many | TRBV5-1 | CASSFDSSYNSPLHF
TRBJ1-1 | few | TRBV4-2 | CASSQDPLWVITEAFF
TRBJ2-5 | many | TRBV18 | CASSPVRTQETQYF
TRBJ2-5 | once | TRBV12-3/TRBV12-4 | CASSLVFTGYWETQYF
TRBJ1-3 | few | TRBV4-3 | CASSQDLRGPGNTIYF
TRBJ2-3 | many | TRBV7-9 | CASSLETGTSPYF
TRBJ2-5 | . | TRBV11-1 | CASSYAGTGRTETQYF
TRBJ1-5 | many | TRBV12-3/TRBV12-4 | CASTLTGGLNQPQHF
TRBJ1-2 | few | TRBV6-5 | CASSYSRQGNGYTF
TRBJ2-7 | . | TRBV6-1 | CASSVLAENYEQYF
TRBJ2-7 | many | TRBV6-2/TRBV6-3 | CASSSNPYYEQYF
TRBJ1-1 | . | TRBV27 | CASTTGGDTEAFF
TRBJ2-5 | many | TRBV7-3 | CASSLTGQAGETQYF
TRBJ2-7 | many | TRBV4-2 | CASSQVASGAFYEQYF
TRBJ2-2 | many | TRBV6-5 | CASSLGGEYTGELFF
TRBJ1-5 | . | TRBV6-2/TRBV6-3 | CASSLTGEHQPQHF
TRBJ2-7 | . | TRBV28 | CASSLLPDGSYEQYF
TRBJ1-2 | many | TRBV6-5 | CASSYSGVEWGYTF
TRBJ2-7 | . | TRBV7-2 | CASSRWAGPYEQYF
TRBJ1-5 | . | TRBV12-3/TRBV12-4 | CASTPTGGHQPQHF
TRBJ2-7 | . | TRBV6-1 | CASNEDRGRGYEQYF
TRBJ2-5 | many | TRBV5-1 | CASSVEGETQYF
TRBJ1-1 | . | TRBV6-5 | CASSYEPAMNTEAFF
TRBJ2-7 | many | TRBV6-2/TRBV6-3 | CASSYFEPYEQYF
TRBJ2-5 | few | TRBV7-9 | CASSLGGATDQETQYF
TRBJ2-2 | . | TRBV28 | CASSFGRFTGELFF
TRBJ2-7 | . | TRBV11-1 | CASSLAGHQTGLHEQYF
TRBJ2-7 | many | TRBV20-1 | CSARRQATYEQYF
TRBJ2-7 | many | TRBV29-1 | CSVINRARGEQYF
TRBJ2-2 | . | TRBV4-2 | CVSSQETGNTGELFF
TRBJ1-2 | many | TRBV4-3 | CASSQERTQGALSYTF
TRBJ1-2 | few | TRBV4-1 | CASSQASARGRGGYYGYTF
TRBJ2-5 | . | TRBV6-1 | CASRDIVGTQYF
TRBJ2-7 | many | TRBV7-2 | CASSPQSGLAGSYEQYF
TRBJ2-7 | many | TRBV7-2 | CASSYNRDRPYEQYF
TRBJ2-2 | many | TRBV7-8 | CASSIGDGTGELFF
TRBJ1-1 | many | TRBV20-1 | CSASGGTPLNTEAFF
TRBJ2-7 | . | TRBV20-1 | CSARGISGTSGYEQYF
TRBJ1-2 | many | TRBV25-1 | CASSEIGGFNYGYTF
TRBJ1-2 | many | TRBV15 | CATSRDYDRTNYGYTF
TRBJ2-7 | . | TRBV10-3 | CAISASDEQYF
TRBJ2-7 | . | TRBV12-3/TRBV12-4 | CASSSLNRDREAYEQYF
TRBJ1-2 | . | TRBV5-5 | CASSLAARANYGYTF
TRBJ1-1 | . | TRBV13 | CASSLGDRRNTEAFF
TRBJ1-5 | . | TRBV6-1 | CASSEGSITINQPQHF